The sequence of this T cell receptor beta chain was determined in a study of technical replicates of blood from a few donors. Produced via immunoSEQ multiplex PCR; TCRdb's table is partial and in-frame only. The data contain about 73,000 clones, 85% to 95% of them singletons. CDR3 length equals 13 residues. V lost 1 base, J lost 6 bases, and 1 base stayed unmatched. Germline V CDR1 and CDR2: SEHNR, FQNEAQ (reference sequence). The clonotype originates from a human donor in good health. Some clones in this sample may be carry-over from other donors' samples. This chain connects TRBV7-9 to TRBJ2-7; 9 bases agree with TRBD1. Input material: PBMCs. The CDR3 nucleotides are TGTGCCAGCAGCTTAGGGGACAGGGTCGAGCAGTACTTC. It codes for CASSLGDRVEQYF.